The 16 T cell receptor beta chains below all came from one sample that was sequenced in a study of human T cells and chemical hapten exposure. TCRdb fed the RACE reads into MiXCR, producing one record per CDR3 protein. There are some 79,000 distinct CDR3 sequences in the sample; more than 9% occur only once, and about 5% lies in the top ten. Time point reported: patch test 2, 6 weeks after DPC sensitization. Treatment denoted: therapeutic diphenylcyclopropenone sensitization with weekly scalp DPC. This specimen was whole blood, taken in connection with sensitization to the hapten diphenylcyclopropenone (DPC). Receptors originate from a woman in her forties or fifties with alopecia areata. Some clones in this sample may be carry-over from other donors' samples.

This chain links TRBV12-3 or TRBV12-4 with TRBJ2-7, with D possibly matching TRBD2 (6 bases). With 3 bases removed from V and 3 bases from J, the gap between germline ends came to 6 bases. The length of the CDR3 is 12 residues. CDR3 protein: CASSFGGYEQYF. The CDR3 DNA reads as TGTGCCAGCAGTTTCGGGGGCTACGAGCAGTACTTC.

This clonotype was observed many times. The rearrangement uses TRBV14 and TRBJ2-3, with 8 bases lining up with TRBD1. V lost 0 bases and J lost 1; bases outside the gene matches: 9. The CDR3 loop spans 18 amino acids. Germline values: CDR1 SGHDN, CDR2 FVKESK. The CDR3 is CASSQDSRTGRRTDTQYF. The DNA of the CDR3 is TGTGCCAGCAGCCAAGATTCGAGGACAGGGCGGCGCACAGATACGCAGTATTTT. Complete variable domain (other parts from reference TRBV14 and TRBJ2-3): EAGVTQFPSHSVIEKGQTVTLRCDPISGHDNLYWYRRVMGKEIKFLLHFVKESKQDESGMPNNRFLAERTGGTYSTLKVQPAELEDSGVYFCASSQDSRTGRRTDTQYFGPGTRLTVL.

This clonotype was observed many times. The CDR3 protein is CASSSDWNSPLHF. The CDR3 DNA sequence: TGTGCCAGCAGTTCGGACTGGAATTCACCCCTCCACTTT. This chain links TRBV28 with TRBJ1-6; no reliable D call. CDR3 length equals 13 residues. Germline CDR1 reads MDHEN; CDR2 reads SYDVKM. V dropped 4 bases and J dropped 7 bases, with 8 bases sitting between them.

In its sample, this clonotype was seen a few times. V and J are TRBV7-9 and TRBJ2-2, with 8 positions matching TRBD1. Germline CDR1 is SEHNR and CDR2 is FQNEAQ (reference sequence). V dropped 7 bases and J dropped 5; count of bases not matched to a gene: 9. The CDR3 consists of 15 residues. CDR3 loop: CASNPRQGRTGELFF. DNA for the CDR3: TGTGCCAGCAACCCTCGACAGGGGAGAACCGGGGAGCTGTTTTTT.

The rearrangement links TRBV28 to TRBJ2-6, with TRBD1 matching 7 bases. Trimming took 7 bases from V and 2 from J; bases not matched to a gene: 5. The length of the CDR3 is 15 residues. CDR1 and CDR2 from the germline V gene are MDHEN and SYDVKM. The CDR3 reads CASNKGGAGANVLTF. The CDR3 DNA reads as TGTGCCAGCAATAAAGGGGGCGCTGGGGCCAACGTCCTGACTTTC.

This clonotype occurred a few times. The chain couples TRBV24-1 to TRBJ2-1; D is undetermined. Deletions cut 5 bases from V and 5 bases from J, with 12 bases between. The germline gives CDR1 KGHDR, CDR2 SFDVKD. The CDR3 runs to 14 residues. This CDR3 reads CATSGETGDNEQFF. The CDR3 DNA follows: TGTGCCACCAGTGGTGAGACTGGAGACAATGAGCAGTTCTTC.

This clonotype was counted ten times or more. This chain uses TRBV25-1 with TRBJ2-7, with 7 bases lining up with TRBD2. CDR1 is MGHDK, CDR2 SYGVNS, per germline. V lost 7 bases and J lost 2; bases outside the gene matches: 2. This CDR3 comprises 12 residues. CDR3 DNA sequence: TGTGCCAGCACTGGACTAGCCTACGAGCAGTACTTC. Amino acid sequence: CASTGLAYEQYF.

This sequence joins TRBV29-1 and TRBJ2-7; TRBD1 is a possible D gene (5 bases). The germline gives CDR1 SQVTM, CDR2 ANQGSEA. With 0 bases removed from V and 3 bases from J, the gap between germline ends came to 12 bases. The CDR3 covers 14 residues. In nucleotides, the CDR3 is TGCAGCGTTGAAGACCCTGGACACTTCTACGAGCAGTACTTC. Amino acids: CSVEDPGHFYEQYF.

This clonotype was seen a few times. The CDR3 region is CASRDRGRETQYF. The CDR3 DNA reads as TGTGCCAGCAGGGACAGGGGTCGGGAGACCCAGTACTTC. The V gene is TRBV27, the J gene TRBJ2-5; 9 nucleotides line up with TRBD1. Trimming at V came to 6 bases and at J to 5 bases, leaving 4 bases not matched to a gene. The CDR3 has 13 residues. Looked up from germline, CDR1 is MNHEY and CDR2 is SMNVEV (reference sequence).

This chain joins TRBV7-2 and TRBJ2-1; D is possibly TRBD1 (5 bases). V lost 5 bases and J lost 7, with 21 bases in between. The CDR3 loop spans 16 amino acids. Germline V gives CDR1 SGHTA, CDR2 FQGNSA. This chain's CDR3 is CASSPQAQLSTNEQFF. As DNA, the CDR3 is TGTGCCAGCAGCCCACAGGCCCAGTTAAGTACGAATGAGCAGTTCTTC.

This clonotype has a count of ten or more. The chain links TRBV4-3 to TRBJ2-2; D unresolved. V was clipped by 0 bases and J by 2 bases, with 4 bases between them. CDR1 is LGHNA, CDR2 YSLEER, per germline. The CDR3 covers 14 residues. This chain's CDR3 is CASSQDRNTGELFF. In nucleotides, the CDR3 is TGCGCCAGCAGCCAAGACAGAAACACCGGGGAGCTGTTTTTT.

This clonotype showed up just a few times. This sequence joins TRBV11-2 and TRBJ2-1; 8 bases are shared with TRBD2. The V gene's germline CDR1 is SGHAT and CDR2 FQNNGV. Losses at the gene ends were 4 bases for V and 8 bases for J; bases not matched to a gene: 7. There are 14 residues in the CDR3. The CDR3 here is CASSWFSGSDEQFF. In DNA, the CDR3 is TGTGCCAGCAGCTGGTTCAGCGGGAGCGATGAGCAGTTCTTC.

This clonotype appeared a few times. The rearrangement links TRBV11-3 to TRBJ2-1, with no clear D. The germline V gene encodes CDR1 SGHNT and CDR2 YENEEA. V was cut by 5 bases and J by 10 bases, with 6 bases left in between. The CDR3 sequence is 10 residues long. The CDR3 bases are TGTGCCAGCAGCCACCCGGAGCAGTTCTTC. Translation: CASSHPEQFF.

This chain links TRBV29-1 with TRBJ1-1; D not resolved. CDR3 length: 13 amino acids. V was cut by 5 bases and J by 0 bases, with 10 bases left in between. Germline V gene data show CDR1 as SQVTM and CDR2 as ANQGSEA. The CDR3 DNA reads as TGCAGCGTTCATTGGGGTTTGAACACTGAAGCTTTCTTT. It is translated as CSVHWGLNTEAFF.

The sample holds a few counts of this clonotype. V gene TRBV20-1 combines with J gene TRBJ2-2, with 14 positions matching TRBD2. V was clipped by 3 bases and J by 5 bases; unmatched bases: 11. Germline CDR1 is DFQATT and CDR2 is SNEGSKA (reference sequence). The CDR3 totals 18 residues. In nucleotides, the CDR3 is TGCAGTGCTAGGGATGGGACTAGCGGGAGAGGAAGGACCGGGGAGCTGTTTTTT. Translation: CSARDGTSGRGRTGELFF.

In this sample, this clonotype turned up many times. The chain links TRBV4-1 to TRBJ2-5; D remains ambiguous. V lost 8 bases, J lost 4 bases, and 11 bases lay in between. Germline CDR1 and CDR2: MGHRA and YSYEKL. This CDR3 is 12 amino acids long. The CDR3 region is CASGRSGETQYF. The CDR3 nucleotides read TGCGCCAGCGGTCGGTCGGGAGAGACCCAGTACTTC.